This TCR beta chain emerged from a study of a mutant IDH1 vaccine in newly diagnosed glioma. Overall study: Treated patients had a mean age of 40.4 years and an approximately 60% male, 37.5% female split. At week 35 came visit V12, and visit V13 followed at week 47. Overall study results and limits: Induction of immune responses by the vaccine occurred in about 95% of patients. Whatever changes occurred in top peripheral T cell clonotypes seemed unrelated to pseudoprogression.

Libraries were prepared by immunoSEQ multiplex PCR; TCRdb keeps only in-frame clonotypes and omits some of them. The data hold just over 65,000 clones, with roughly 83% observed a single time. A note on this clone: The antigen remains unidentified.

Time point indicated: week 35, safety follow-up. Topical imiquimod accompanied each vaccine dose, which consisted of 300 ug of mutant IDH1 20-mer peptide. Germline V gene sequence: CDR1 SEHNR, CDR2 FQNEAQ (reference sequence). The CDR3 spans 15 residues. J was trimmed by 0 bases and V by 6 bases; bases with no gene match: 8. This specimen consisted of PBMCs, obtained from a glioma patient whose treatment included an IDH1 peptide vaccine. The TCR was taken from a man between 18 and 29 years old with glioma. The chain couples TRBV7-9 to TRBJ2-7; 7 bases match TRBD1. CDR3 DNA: TGTGCCAGCAGTTCTCCGGGACAGAGCTCCTACGAGCAGTACTTC. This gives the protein CASSSPGQSSYEQYF.